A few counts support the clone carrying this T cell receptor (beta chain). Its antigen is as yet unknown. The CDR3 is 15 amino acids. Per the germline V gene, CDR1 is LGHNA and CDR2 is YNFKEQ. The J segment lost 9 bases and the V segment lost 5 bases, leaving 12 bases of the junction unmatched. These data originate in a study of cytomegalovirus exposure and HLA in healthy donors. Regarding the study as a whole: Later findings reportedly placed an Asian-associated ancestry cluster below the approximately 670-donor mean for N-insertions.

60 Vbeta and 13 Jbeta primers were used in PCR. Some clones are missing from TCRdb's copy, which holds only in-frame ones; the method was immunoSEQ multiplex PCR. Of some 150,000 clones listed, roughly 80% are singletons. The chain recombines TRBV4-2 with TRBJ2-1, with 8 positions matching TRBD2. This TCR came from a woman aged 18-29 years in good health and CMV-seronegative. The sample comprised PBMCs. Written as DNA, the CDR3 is TGTGCCAGCAGCTCCAACCCCGAGAGCGGGAGTGAGCAGTTCTTC. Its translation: CASSSNPESGSEQFF.